Included here is one T cell receptor beta chain sequence, with context. Its antigen is not identified. This sample is part of a study of long-term antiretroviral therapy in people with HIV. Regarding the study as a whole: Comparison with controls showed narrower CDR3 length ranges in HIV repertoires.

immunoSEQ v3.0 was run at survey level. Only in-frame clones appear in the TCRdb table, and some are missing; sequencing was by immunoSEQ multiplex PCR. The data contain tens of thousands of clones, 82% of them singletons. The TCR comes from a man aged 18 to 30 with HIV. Sample: unsorted PBMCs, taken 0.6 years after starting antiretroviral therapy.

CDR3 nucleotide sequence: TGCGCCAGCAGCCGCCGGGGGGACATCTACAATGAGCAGTTCTTC. Protein product: CASSRRGDIYNEQFF. This sequence joins TRBV5-1 and TRBJ2-1; maybe TRBD2 (7 bases). The V gene's germline CDR1 is SGHRS and CDR2 YFSETQ. The V gene lost 4 bases and the J gene lost 3 bases, with 14 bases spanning the gap. CDR3 length equals 15 residues.